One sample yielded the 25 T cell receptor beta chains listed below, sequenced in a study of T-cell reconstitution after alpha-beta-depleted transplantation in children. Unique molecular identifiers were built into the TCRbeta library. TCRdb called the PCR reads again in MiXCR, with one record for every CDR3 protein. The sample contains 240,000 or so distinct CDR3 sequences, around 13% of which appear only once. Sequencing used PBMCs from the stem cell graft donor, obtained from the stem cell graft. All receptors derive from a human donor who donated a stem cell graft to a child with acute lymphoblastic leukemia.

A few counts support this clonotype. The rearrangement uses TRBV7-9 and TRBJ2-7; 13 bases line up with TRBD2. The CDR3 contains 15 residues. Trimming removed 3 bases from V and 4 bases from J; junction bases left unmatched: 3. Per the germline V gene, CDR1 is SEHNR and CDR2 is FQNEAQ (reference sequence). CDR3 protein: CASSFGTSGVYEQYF. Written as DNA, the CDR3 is TGTGCCAGCAGCTTCGGGACTAGCGGGGTATACGAGCAGTACTTC.

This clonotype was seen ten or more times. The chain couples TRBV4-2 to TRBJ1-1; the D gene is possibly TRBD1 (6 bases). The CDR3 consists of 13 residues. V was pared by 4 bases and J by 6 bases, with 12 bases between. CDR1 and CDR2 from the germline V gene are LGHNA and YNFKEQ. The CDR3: CASSLSDRSEAFF. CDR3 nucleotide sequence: TGTGCCAGCAGCCTTTCCGACAGGTCTGAAGCTTTCTTT.

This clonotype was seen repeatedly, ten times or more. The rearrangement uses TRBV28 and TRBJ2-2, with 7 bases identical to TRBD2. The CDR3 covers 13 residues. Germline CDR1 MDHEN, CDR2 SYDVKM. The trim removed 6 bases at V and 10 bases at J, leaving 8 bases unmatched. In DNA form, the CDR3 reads TGTGCCAGCAGCTTGGGAGGGTCGGAGGAGCTGTTTTTT. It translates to CASSLGGSEELFF. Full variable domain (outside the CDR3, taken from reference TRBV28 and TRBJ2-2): DVKVTQSSRYLVKRTGEKVFLECVQDMDHENMFWYRQDPGLGLRLIYFSYDVKMKEKGDIPEGYSVSREKKERFSLILESASTNQTSMYLCASSLGGSEELFFGEGSRLTVL.

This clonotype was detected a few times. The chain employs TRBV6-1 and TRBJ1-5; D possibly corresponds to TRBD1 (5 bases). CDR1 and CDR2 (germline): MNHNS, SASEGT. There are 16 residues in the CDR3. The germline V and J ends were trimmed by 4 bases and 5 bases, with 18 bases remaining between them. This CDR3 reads CASSGHLGQGHQPQHF. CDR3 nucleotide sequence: TGTGCCAGCAGTGGACACCTCGGACAAGGCCATCAGCCCCAGCATTTT.

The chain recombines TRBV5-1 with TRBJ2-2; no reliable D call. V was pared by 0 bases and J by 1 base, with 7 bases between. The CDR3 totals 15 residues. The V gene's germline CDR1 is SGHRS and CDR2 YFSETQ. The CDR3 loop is CASSLGHGNTGELFF. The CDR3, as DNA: TGCGCCAGCAGCTTGGGACACGGGAACACCGGGGAGCTGTTTTTT.

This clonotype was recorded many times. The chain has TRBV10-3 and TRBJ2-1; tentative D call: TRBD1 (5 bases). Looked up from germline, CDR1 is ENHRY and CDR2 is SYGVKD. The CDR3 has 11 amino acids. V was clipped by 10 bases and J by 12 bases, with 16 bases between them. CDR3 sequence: CATSGNEAQFF. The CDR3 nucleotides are TGTGCCACCTCAGGGAATGAGGCGCAGTTCTTC.

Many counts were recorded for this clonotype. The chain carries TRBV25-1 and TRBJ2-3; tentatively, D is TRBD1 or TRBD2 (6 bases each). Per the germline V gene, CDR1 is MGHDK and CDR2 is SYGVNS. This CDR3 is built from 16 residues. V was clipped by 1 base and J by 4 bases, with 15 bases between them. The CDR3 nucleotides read TGTGCCAGCAGTGAATTCCGGGGGCTGAGGGCAGATACGCAGTATTTT. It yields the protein CASSEFRGLRADTQYF.

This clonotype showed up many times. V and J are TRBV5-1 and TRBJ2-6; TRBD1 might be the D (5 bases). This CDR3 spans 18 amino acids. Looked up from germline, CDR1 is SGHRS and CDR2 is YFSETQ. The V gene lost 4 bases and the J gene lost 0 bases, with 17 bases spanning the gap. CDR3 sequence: CASSPGRGISSGANVLTF. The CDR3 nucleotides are TGCGCCAGCAGCCCCGGTAGGGGTATAAGCTCTGGGGCCAACGTCCTGACTTTC.

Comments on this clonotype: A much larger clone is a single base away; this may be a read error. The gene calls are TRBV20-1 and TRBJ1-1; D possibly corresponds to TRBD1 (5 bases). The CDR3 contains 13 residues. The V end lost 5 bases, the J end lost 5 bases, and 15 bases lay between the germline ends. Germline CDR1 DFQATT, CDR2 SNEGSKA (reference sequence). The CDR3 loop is CSAWATAGTEAFF. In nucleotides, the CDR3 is TGCAGTGCTTGGGCGACAGCGGGTACTGAAGCTTTCTTT.

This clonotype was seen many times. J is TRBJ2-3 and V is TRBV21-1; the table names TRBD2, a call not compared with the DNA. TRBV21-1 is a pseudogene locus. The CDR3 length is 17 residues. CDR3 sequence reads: CASSKVEARAITDTQYF. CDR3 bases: TGTGCCAGCAGCAAAGTGGAAGCGAGGGCAATCACAGATACGCAGTATTTT.

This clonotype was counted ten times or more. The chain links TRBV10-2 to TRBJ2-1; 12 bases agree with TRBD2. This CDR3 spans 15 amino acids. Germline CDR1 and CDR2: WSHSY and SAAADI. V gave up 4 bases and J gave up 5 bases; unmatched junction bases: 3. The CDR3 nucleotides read TGCGCCAGCAGTGGCTGGACTAGCGGGAACAATGAGCAGTTCTTC. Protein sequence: CASSGWTSGNNEQFF.

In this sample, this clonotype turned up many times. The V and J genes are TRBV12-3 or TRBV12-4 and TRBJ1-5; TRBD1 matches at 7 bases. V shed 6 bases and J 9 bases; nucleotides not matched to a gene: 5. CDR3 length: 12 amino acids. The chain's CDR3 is CASSDRDLPQHF. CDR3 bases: TGTGCCAGCAGCGACAGGGATCTGCCCCAGCATTTT.

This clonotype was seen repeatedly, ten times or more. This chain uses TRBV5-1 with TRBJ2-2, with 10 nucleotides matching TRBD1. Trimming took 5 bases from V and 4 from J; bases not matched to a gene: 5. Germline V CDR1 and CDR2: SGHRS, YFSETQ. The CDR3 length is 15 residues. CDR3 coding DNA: TGCGCCAGCAGGCGACAGGGGGCAGGCACCGGGGAGCTGTTTTTT. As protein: CASRRQGAGTGELFF.

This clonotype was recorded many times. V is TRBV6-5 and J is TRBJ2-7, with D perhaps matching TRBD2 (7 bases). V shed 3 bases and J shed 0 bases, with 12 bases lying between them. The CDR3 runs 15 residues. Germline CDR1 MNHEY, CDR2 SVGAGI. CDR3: CASSYAGGHSYEQYF. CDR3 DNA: TGTGCCAGCAGTTATGCCGGGGGGCACTCCTACGAGCAGTACTTC.

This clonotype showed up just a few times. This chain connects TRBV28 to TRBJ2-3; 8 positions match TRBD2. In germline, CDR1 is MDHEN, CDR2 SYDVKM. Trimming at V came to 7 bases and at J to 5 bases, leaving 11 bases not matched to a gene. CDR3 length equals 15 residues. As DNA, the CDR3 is TGTGCCAGCACCTCAGGAGCGGGAGCGGTAGATACGCAGTATTTT. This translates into CASTSGAGAVDTQYF.

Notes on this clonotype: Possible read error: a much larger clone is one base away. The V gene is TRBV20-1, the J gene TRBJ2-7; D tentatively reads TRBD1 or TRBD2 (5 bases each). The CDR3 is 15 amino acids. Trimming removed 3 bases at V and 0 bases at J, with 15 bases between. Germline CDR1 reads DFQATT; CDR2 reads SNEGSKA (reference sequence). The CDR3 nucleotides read TGCAGTGCTAGTCTTGGGGGACCCCTCTCCTACGAGCAGTACTTC. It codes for CSASLGGPLSYEQYF.

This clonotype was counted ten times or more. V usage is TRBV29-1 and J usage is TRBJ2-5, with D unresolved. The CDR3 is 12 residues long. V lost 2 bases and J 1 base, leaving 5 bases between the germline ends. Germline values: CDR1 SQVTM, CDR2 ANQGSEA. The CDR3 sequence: CSVEYSQETQYF. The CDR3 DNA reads TGCAGCGTTGAATACAGCCAAGAGACCCAGTACTTC.

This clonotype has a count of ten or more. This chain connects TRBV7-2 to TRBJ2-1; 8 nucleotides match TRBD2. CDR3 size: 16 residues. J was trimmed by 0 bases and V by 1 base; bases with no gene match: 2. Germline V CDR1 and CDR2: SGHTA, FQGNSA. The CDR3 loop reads CASSLGLAPSYNEQFF. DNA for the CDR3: TGTGCCAGCAGCTTAGGACTAGCGCCCTCCTACAATGAGCAGTTCTTC.

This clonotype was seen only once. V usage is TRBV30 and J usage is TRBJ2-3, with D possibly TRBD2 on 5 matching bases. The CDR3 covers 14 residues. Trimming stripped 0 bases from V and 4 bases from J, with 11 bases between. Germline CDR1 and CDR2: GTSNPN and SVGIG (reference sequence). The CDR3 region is CAWSVSLRADTQYF. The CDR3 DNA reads TGTGCCTGGAGTGTATCCCTGCGGGCAGATACGCAGTATTTT.

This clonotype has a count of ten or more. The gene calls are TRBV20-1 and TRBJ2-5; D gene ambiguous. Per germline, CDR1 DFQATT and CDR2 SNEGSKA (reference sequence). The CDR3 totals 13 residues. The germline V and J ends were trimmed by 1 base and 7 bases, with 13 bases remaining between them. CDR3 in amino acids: CSARGARHPTQYF. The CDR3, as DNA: TGCAGTGCTAGAGGTGCGCGGCACCCGACCCAGTACTTC.

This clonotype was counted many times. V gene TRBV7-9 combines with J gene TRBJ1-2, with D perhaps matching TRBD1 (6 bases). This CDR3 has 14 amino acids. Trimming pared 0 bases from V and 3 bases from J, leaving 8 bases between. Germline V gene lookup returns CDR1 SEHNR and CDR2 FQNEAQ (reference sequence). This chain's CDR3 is CASSLAAGDYGYTF. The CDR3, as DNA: TGTGCCAGCAGCTTAGCGGCAGGGGACTATGGCTACACCTTC.

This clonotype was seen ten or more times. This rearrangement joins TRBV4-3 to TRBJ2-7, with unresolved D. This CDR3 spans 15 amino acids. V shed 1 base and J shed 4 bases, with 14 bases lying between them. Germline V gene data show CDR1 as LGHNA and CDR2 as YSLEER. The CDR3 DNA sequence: TGCGCCAGCAGCCAAGGGGAAGGGTATCCATACGAGCAGTACTTC. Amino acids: CASSQGEGYPYEQYF.

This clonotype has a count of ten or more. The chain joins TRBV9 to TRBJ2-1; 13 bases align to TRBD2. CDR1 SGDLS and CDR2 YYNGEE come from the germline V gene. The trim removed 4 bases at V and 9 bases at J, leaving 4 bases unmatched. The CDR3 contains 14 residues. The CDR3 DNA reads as TGTGCCAGCAGCACAAGGACTAGCGGGGGTGAGCAGTTCTTC. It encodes CASSTRTSGGEQFF.

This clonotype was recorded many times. CDR3: CASSLVGQGNEQYF. CDR3 nucleotides: TGTGCCAGCAGCTTAGTTGGACAGGGGAACGAGCAGTACTTC. The genes are TRBV7-2 and TRBJ2-7, with 9 bases that match TRBD1. CDR1 is SGHTA, CDR2 FQGNSA, per germline. The CDR3 consists of 14 residues. J lost 5 bases, V lost 1 base, and 3 bases had no gene match. The whole variable domain, filled in from reference TRBV7-2 and TRBJ2-7, reads GAGVSQSPSNKVTEKGKDVELRCDPISGHTALYWYRQSLGQGLEFLIYFQGNSAPDKSGLPSDRFSAERTGGSVSTLTIQRTQQEDSAVYLCASSLVGQGNEQYFGPGTRLTVT.

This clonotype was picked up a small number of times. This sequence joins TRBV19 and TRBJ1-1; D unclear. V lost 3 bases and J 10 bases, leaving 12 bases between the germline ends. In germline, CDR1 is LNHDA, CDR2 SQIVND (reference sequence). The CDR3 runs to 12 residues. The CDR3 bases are TGTGCCAGTAGTATCGGCGATGGGGTAGCTTTCTTT. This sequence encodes CASSIGDGVAFF.